A selection of T cell receptor beta chains follows, all from one sample in a study of chemoradiotherapy in HPV16-positive cancers. The method was immunoSEQ multiplex PCR; TCRdb's version includes in-frame clones alone and lacks a portion of them. Of about 22,000 clones in the sample, around nine tenths were seen once. This specimen was blood, taken from a patient who underwent chemoradiotherapy. Source of these receptors: a human donor with HPV-associated anogenital cancer. Both conserved end residues are part of each CDR3. Fields, in order: clone size, J gene, D gene, V gene, CDR3 protein, CDR3 DNA. A D gene is named only where the DNA matches it firmly. Some rows mark clone size as missing; the rest say once, few, many or name a class of expanded clone.

clone_size: -; j_call: TRBJ1-2; d_call: TRBD1; v_call: TRBV25-1; cdr3_aa: CASRTGGKGYTF; cdr3_nt: TGTGCGTCTAGGACAGGGGGAAAGGGCTACACCTTC
clone_size: -; j_call: TRBJ1-6; d_call: -; v_call: TRBV6-5; cdr3_aa: CASSYGDIRNSPLHF; cdr3_nt: TGTGCCAGCAGTTATGGGGACATTCGTAATTCACCCCTCCACTTT
clone_size: -; j_call: TRBJ2-5; d_call: TRBD1; v_call: TRBV2; cdr3_aa: CASSGTGQETQYF; cdr3_nt: TGTGCCAGCAGTGGGACAGGACAAGAGACCCAGTACTTC
clone_size: -; j_call: TRBJ2-5; d_call: TRBD1; v_call: TRBV9; cdr3_aa: CASSQGQGARGTQYF; cdr3_nt: TGTGCCAGCAGCCAGGGACAGGGGGCTCGGGGGACCCAGTACTTC
clone_size: -; j_call: TRBJ2-2; d_call: -; v_call: TRBV9; cdr3_aa: CASSVGRVPGELFF; cdr3_nt: TGTGCCAGCAGCGTAGGTCGGGTGCCCGGGGAGCTGTTTTTT
clone_size: -; j_call: TRBJ1-4; d_call: -; v_call: TRBV15; cdr3_aa: CATSSKRTDLNEKLFF; cdr3_nt: TGTGCCACCAGCAGCAAAAGGACGGACCTTAATGAAAAACTGTTTTTT
clone_size: -; j_call: TRBJ2-1; d_call: -; v_call: TRBV11-2; cdr3_aa: CASSLGQLNEQFF; cdr3_nt: TGTGCCAGCAGCTTAGGACAGCTCAATGAGCAGTTCTTC
clone_size: -; j_call: TRBJ2-1; d_call: -; v_call: TRBV4-2; cdr3_aa: CASSQRGGGRVFNEQFF; cdr3_nt: TGTGCCAGCAGCCAACGGGGTGGGGGGCGCGTTTTCAATGAGCAGTTCTTC
clone_size: -; j_call: TRBJ1-2; d_call: TRBD1; v_call: TRBV10-1; cdr3_aa: CASRGGQGANYGYTF; cdr3_nt: TGCGCCAGCAGAGGGGGACAGGGGGCTAACTATGGCTACACCTTC
clone_size: once; j_call: TRBJ2-7; d_call: -; v_call: TRBV18; cdr3_aa: CASSPETRNYEQYF; cdr3_nt: TGTGCCAGCTCACCAGAAACTAGAAACTACGAGCAGTACTTC
clone_size: -; j_call: TRBJ1-5; d_call: -; v_call: TRBV6-1; cdr3_aa: CASSKEEGPDQPQHF; cdr3_nt: TGTGCCAGCAGTAAAGAGGAAGGGCCCGACCAGCCCCAGCATTTT
clone_size: -; j_call: TRBJ2-7; d_call: -; v_call: TRBV10-3; cdr3_aa: CAISESQRNAAYEQYF; cdr3_nt: TGTGCCATCAGTGAGTCGCAGCGGAACGCAGCCTACGAGCAGTACTTC
clone_size: -; j_call: TRBJ2-7; d_call: TRBD2; v_call: TRBV2; cdr3_aa: CASSERSGRSGEQYF; cdr3_nt: TGTGCCAGCAGTGAAAGGAGCGGGAGATCGGGCGAGCAGTACTTC
clone_size: once; j_call: TRBJ1-1; d_call: -; v_call: TRBV9; cdr3_aa: CASSVAVGDTEAFF; cdr3_nt: TGTGCCAGCAGCGTAGCGGTAGGGGACACTGAAGCTTTCTTT
clone_size: -; j_call: TRBJ1-1; d_call: -; v_call: TRBV6-1; cdr3_aa: CASSEGWAYMNTEAFF; cdr3_nt: TGTGCCAGTAGTGAAGGATGGGCCTACATGAACACTGAAGCTTTCTTT
clone_size: -; j_call: TRBJ1-3; d_call: -; v_call: TRBV2; cdr3_aa: CASGTQRRSGNTIYF; cdr3_nt: TGTGCCAGCGGTACACAGCGCAGATCTGGAAACACCATATATTTT
clone_size: -; j_call: TRBJ2-7; d_call: -; v_call: TRBV6-5; cdr3_aa: CASSHGGSSYEQYF; cdr3_nt: TGTGCCAGCAGTCATGGGGGAAGCTCCTACGAGCAGTACTTC
clone_size: -; j_call: TRBJ2-1; d_call: TRBD2; v_call: TRBV5-1; cdr3_aa: CASSSSTSGGADEQFF; cdr3_nt: TGCGCCAGCAGCTCGTCGACTAGCGGGGGGGCCGACGAGCAGTTCTTC
clone_size: -; j_call: TRBJ2-7; d_call: TRBD1; v_call: TRBV6-5; cdr3_aa: CASSRYRGAYEQYF; cdr3_nt: TGTGCCAGCAGTCGCTACAGGGGGGCGTACGAGCAGTACTTC
clone_size: -; j_call: TRBJ2-7; d_call: -; v_call: TRBV7-3; cdr3_aa: CASSLGGIGYEQYF; cdr3_nt: TGTGCCAGCAGCTTAGGCGGCATAGGCTACGAGCAGTACTTC
clone_size: -; j_call: TRBJ2-1; d_call: TRBD2; v_call: TRBV6-4; cdr3_aa: CASSELAGGGNEQFF; cdr3_nt: TGTGCCAGCAGTGAGCTAGCGGGAGGGGGCAATGAGCAGTTCTTC
clone_size: -; j_call: TRBJ1-2; d_call: -; v_call: TRBV28; cdr3_aa: CASSITANYGYTF; cdr3_nt: TGTGCCAGCAGTATAACAGCTAACTATGGCTACACCTTC
clone_size: -; j_call: TRBJ2-3; d_call: -; v_call: TRBV18; cdr3_aa: CASSQQGAADTQYF; cdr3_nt: TGTGCCAGCTCCCAACAAGGGGCGGCAGATACGCAGTATTTT
clone_size: -; j_call: TRBJ2-7; d_call: TRBD1; v_call: TRBV5-1; cdr3_aa: CASSSTGTVYEQYF; cdr3_nt: TGCGCCAGCAGCTCGACCGGGACAGTCTACGAGCAGTACTTC
clone_size: -; j_call: TRBJ2-1; d_call: -; v_call: TRBV7-2; cdr3_aa: CASRPGTSHYNEQFF; cdr3_nt: TGTGCCAGCCGCCCTGGAACTAGCCATTACAATGAGCAGTTCTTC
clone_size: -; j_call: TRBJ2-7; d_call: -; v_call: TRBV7-9; cdr3_aa: CASSPTPYEQYF; cdr3_nt: TGTGCCAGCAGCCCTACACCTTACGAGCAGTACTTC
clone_size: few; j_call: TRBJ1-2; d_call: TRBD1; v_call: TRBV5-1; cdr3_aa: CASSGDRGQTGYTF; cdr3_nt: TGCGCCAGCAGCGGAGACAGGGGGCAAACTGGCTACACCTTC
clone_size: -; j_call: TRBJ1-5; d_call: -; v_call: TRBV4-2; cdr3_aa: CASSQEGESKPQHF; cdr3_nt: TGTGCCAGCAGCCAAGAAGGGGAGAGTAAGCCCCAGCATTTT
clone_size: -; j_call: TRBJ2-7; d_call: -; v_call: TRBV6-5; cdr3_aa: CASSYRDGSYEQYF; cdr3_nt: TGTGCCAGCAGTTACCGGGACGGGTCCTACGAGCAGTACTTC
clone_size: -; j_call: TRBJ2-1; d_call: TRBD2; v_call: TRBV28; cdr3_aa: CASRASGNNEQFF; cdr3_nt: TGTGCCAGCAGAGCTAGCGGGAACAATGAGCAGTTCTTC
clone_size: -; j_call: TRBJ2-1; d_call: -; v_call: TRBV7-9; cdr3_aa: CASRPRQGLYNEQFF; cdr3_nt: TGTGCCAGCAGACCCCGGCAGGGGTTATACAATGAGCAGTTCTTC
clone_size: -; j_call: TRBJ2-7; d_call: -; v_call: TRBV4-3; cdr3_aa: CASSQDYAGWYEQYF; cdr3_nt: TGCGCCAGCAGCCAAGATTACGCAGGGTGGTACGAGCAGTACTTC
clone_size: -; j_call: TRBJ2-2; d_call: TRBD2; v_call: TRBV30; cdr3_aa: CAWRGALADTGELFF; cdr3_nt: TGTGCCTGGAGAGGGGCGCTAGCGGACACCGGGGAGCTGTTTTTT
clone_size: -; j_call: TRBJ1-3; d_call: -; v_call: TRBV6-5; cdr3_aa: CASSLRSGNTIYF; cdr3_nt: TGTGCCAGCAGTTTACGCTCTGGAAACACCATATATTTT
clone_size: -; j_call: TRBJ2-7; d_call: -; v_call: TRBV19; cdr3_aa: CASSRDTRYEQYF; cdr3_nt: TGTGCCAGTAGTAGAGACACCCGCTACGAGCAGTACTTC
clone_size: -; j_call: TRBJ1-1; d_call: -; v_call: TRBV6-5; cdr3_aa: CASSSKGRRTEAFF; cdr3_nt: TGTGCCAGCAGCAGTAAGGGGAGGCGGACTGAAGCTTTCTTT
clone_size: -; j_call: TRBJ1-2; d_call: -; v_call: TRBV27; cdr3_aa: CASSLNGYGYTF; cdr3_nt: TGTGCCAGCAGTTTAAATGGCTATGGCTACACCTTC
clone_size: -; j_call: TRBJ2-5; d_call: -; v_call: TRBV5-5; cdr3_aa: CASSLLDSQETQYF; cdr3_nt: TGTGCCAGCAGCTTGTTGGACAGCCAAGAGACCCAGTACTTC
clone_size: -; j_call: TRBJ2-7; d_call: -; v_call: TRBV2; cdr3_aa: CASSDYEQYF; cdr3_nt: TGTGCCAGCAGTGACTACGAGCAGTACTTC
clone_size: -; j_call: TRBJ2-1; d_call: -; v_call: TRBV19; cdr3_aa: CASSMEEGRDNEQFF; cdr3_nt: TGTGCCAGTAGTATGGAGGAGGGACGTGACAATGAGCAGTTCTTC
clone_size: -; j_call: TRBJ1-6; d_call: TRBD1; v_call: TRBV7-2; cdr3_aa: CASRSGTGNSPLHF; cdr3_nt: TGTGCCAGCAGATCCGGGACAGGGAATTCACCCCTCCACTTT
clone_size: -; j_call: TRBJ2-2; d_call: TRBD1; v_call: TRBV6-5; cdr3_aa: CASTQDRANTGELFF; cdr3_nt: TGTGCCAGCACCCAGGACAGGGCGAACACCGGGGAGCTGTTTTTT